The present entry profiles one T cell receptor (beta chain) with its context. The entry originates in a study of blood T cell repertoires in COVID-19. Study at large: Some COVID-19 samples were acute and others convalescent; all came from the United States, Italy and Spain. Sources were T cells, B-cell-depleted T cells, or PBMCs; the material itself was cDNA or gDNA.

Under the authors' procedure: Nucleated cell counts were estimated from reference gene primer amplification. The table came from immunoSEQ multiplex PCR; TCRdb's copy has only in-frame clones and leaves some out. V, J and clone size are those of that table, while D and trimming were read from the DNA. The sample includes about 160,000 clones, approximately 82% of them seen just once. The V end lost 5 bases, the J end lost 1 base, and 11 bases lay between the germline ends. The length of the CDR3 is 14 residues. Germline V gives CDR1 SGHTA, CDR2 FQGNSA. The clonotype originates from a man in his 70s who had recovered from COVID-19. The chain links TRBV7-2 to TRBJ2-5; tentative D call: TRBD2 (6 bases). Material: peripheral blood. In DNA, the CDR3 is TGTGCCAGCAGCATAAGGAGGGGCCAAGAGACCCAGTACTTC. Protein: CASSIRRGQETQYF.